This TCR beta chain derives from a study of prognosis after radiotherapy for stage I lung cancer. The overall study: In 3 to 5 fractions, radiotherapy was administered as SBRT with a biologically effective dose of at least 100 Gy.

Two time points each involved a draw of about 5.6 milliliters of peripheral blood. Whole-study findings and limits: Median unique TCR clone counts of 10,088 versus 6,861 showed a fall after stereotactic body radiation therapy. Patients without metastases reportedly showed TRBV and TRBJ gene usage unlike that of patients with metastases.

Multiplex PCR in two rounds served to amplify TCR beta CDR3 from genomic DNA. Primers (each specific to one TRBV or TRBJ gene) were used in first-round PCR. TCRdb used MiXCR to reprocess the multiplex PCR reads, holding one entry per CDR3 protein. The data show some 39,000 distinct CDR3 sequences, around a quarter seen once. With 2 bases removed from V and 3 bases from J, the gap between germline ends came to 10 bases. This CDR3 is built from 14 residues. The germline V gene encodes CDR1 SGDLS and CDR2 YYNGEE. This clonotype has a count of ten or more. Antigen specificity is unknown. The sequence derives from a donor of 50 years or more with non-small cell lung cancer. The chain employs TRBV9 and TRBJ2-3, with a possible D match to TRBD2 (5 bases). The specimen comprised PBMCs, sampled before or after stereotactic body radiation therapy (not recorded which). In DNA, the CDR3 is TGTGCCAGCAGCGTGGTCGGGGAGACAGATACGCAGTATTTT. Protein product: CASSVVGETDTQYF.